This entry lists 32 T cell receptor beta chains sequenced from one sample in a study of blood T cell repertoires in COVID-19. The table came from immunoSEQ multiplex PCR; TCRdb's copy has only in-frame clones and leaves some out. The profile shows roughly 320,000 clones, over 75% of them singletons. The sequencing sample was made of peripheral blood. These receptors were obtained from a human donor in a cohort sampled during active COVID-19.

This clone was counted a single time. The rearrangement links TRBV29-1 to TRBJ2-1; possibly TRBD1 for D (6 bases). This CDR3 contains 11 residues. The ends were cut back, 2 bases at V and 12 bases at J, with 11 bases in the middle. The germline gives CDR1 SQVTM, CDR2 ANQGSEA. In DNA, the CDR3 is TGCAGCGTTGAACCCAGGGGTTGGCAGTTCTTC. Translating gives CSVEPRGWQFF.

The CDR3 nucleotides are TGTGCCAGCAGCCAAGTGGGGGGGAGGCAGCCCCAGCATTTT. Protein sequence: CASSQVGGRQPQHF. The J gene is TRBJ1-5, the V gene TRBV3-1 (or the pseudogene TRBV3-2); D perhaps matches TRBD1 (5 bases). Per germline, CDR1 LGHDT and CDR2 YNNKEL (reference sequence). CDR3 length equals 14 residues. V dropped 1 base and J dropped 7 bases, with 11 bases sitting between them.

The V and J genes are TRBV3-1 (or the pseudogene TRBV3-2) and TRBJ2-3, with D possibly TRBD2 on 5 matching bases. The V gene's germline CDR1 is LGHDT and CDR2 YNNKEL (reference sequence). CDR3 length: 14 amino acids. V lost 2 bases to trimming and J lost 2 bases, with 8 bases between them. In DNA form, the CDR3 reads TGTGCCAGCAGCCAACCGGGAAACACAGATACGCAGTATTTT. Its protein product is CASSQPGNTDTQYF.

J is TRBJ2-3 and V is TRBV6-5, with 10 bases that match TRBD2. Germline V gene data show CDR1 as MNHEY and CDR2 as SVGAGI. The V gene end was trimmed by 7 bases and the J gene end by 2 bases; junction bases not matched to a gene: 6. The CDR3 loop spans 15 amino acids. CDR3 in amino acids: CASTSGGSLTDTQYF. CDR3 sequence (DNA): TGTGCCAGCACTAGCGGGGGCTCTCTCACAGATACGCAGTATTTT.

V gene TRBV27 combines with J gene TRBJ2-3; TRBD2 agrees at 8 bases. The CDR3 runs to 18 residues. The germline V gene has CDR1 MNHEY and CDR2 SMNVEV (reference sequence). The V segment lost 3 bases and the J segment 4 bases; nucleotides outside the gene matches: 15. The CDR3 spells CASSLDPLRGGAADTQYF. As DNA, the CDR3 is TGTGCCAGCAGTTTGGACCCTCTACGGGGGGGGGCGGCAGATACGCAGTATTTT.

V usage is TRBV4-2 and J usage is TRBJ2-1; the match to TRBD2 covers 12 bases. Per the germline V gene, CDR1 is LGHNA and CDR2 is YNFKEQ. The V gene end was trimmed by 5 bases and the J gene end by 9 bases; junction bases not matched to a gene: 8. This CDR3 is built from 15 residues. CDR3 coding DNA: TGTGCCAGCAGCGAACTAGCGGGGGGTCGCGGTGAGCAGTTCTTC. It specifies CASSELAGGRGEQFF.

The genes are TRBV18 and TRBJ2-1, with D hard to call. The CDR3 is 15 residues long. CDR1 and CDR2 (germline): KGHSH, LQKENI. Trimming shortened V by 4 bases and J by 2 bases, and 12 bases separated the two germline ends. Written as DNA, the CDR3 is TGTGCCAGCTCACAACAGCATCTGCCCTACAATGAGCAGTTCTTC. Its translation is CASSQQHLPYNEQFF.

The chain recombines TRBV25-1 with TRBJ2-5; 7 positions match TRBD1. The germline V gene encodes CDR1 MGHDK and CDR2 SYGVNS. Losses at the gene ends were 4 bases for V and 5 bases for J; bases not matched to a gene: 10. This CDR3 contains 15 residues. The CDR3 sequence: CASSAGTVKDETQYF. The CDR3 region has the DNA TGTGCCAGCAGTGCAGGGACAGTAAAAGATGAGACCCAGTACTTC.

The CDR3 DNA reads as TGTGCCAGCAGCCAAGCAACGGGGGTTCAGCCCCAGCATTTT. This sequence encodes CASSQATGVQPQHF. The rearrangement links TRBV7-9 to TRBJ1-5; maybe TRBD1 (5 bases). The CDR3 covers 14 residues. V was cut by 5 bases and J by 6 bases, with 14 bases left in between. In germline, CDR1 is SEHNR, CDR2 FQNEAQ (reference sequence).

V and J are TRBV19 and TRBJ2-7; D gene unclear. Germline loops: CDR1 LNHDA, CDR2 SQIVND (reference sequence). CDR3 length: 13 residues. The V and J ends lost 1 base and 7 bases respectively, with 11 bases between them. The CDR3 is CASSIGAAREQYF. The DNA for the CDR3 is TGTGCCAGTAGTATAGGGGCTGCACGGGAGCAGTACTTC.

The chain has TRBV5-4 and TRBJ1-4; tentative D call: TRBD1 (6 bases). The V and J ends lost 0 bases and 2 bases respectively, with 14 bases between them. In germline, CDR1 is SGHNT, CDR2 YYREEE (reference sequence). The CDR3 spans 17 residues. The CDR3 nucleotides are TGTGCCAGCAGCTTGGCCCCGGGGGGCTCGACTAATGAAAAACTGTTTTTT. Protein product: CASSLAPGGSTNEKLFF.

This chain connects TRBV29-1 to TRBJ1-2; D is ambiguous. Per the germline V gene, CDR1 is SQVTM and CDR2 is ANQGSEA. This CDR3 contains 11 residues. V was trimmed by 2 bases and J by 4 bases, leaving 5 bases between them. CDR3 DNA sequence: TGCAGCGTTGAATCGGGCTATGGCTACACCTTC. Protein: CSVESGYGYTF.

The chain joins TRBV7-5 to TRBJ1-1. TRBV7-5 is shown as a pseudogene. The CDR3 has 17 residues. CDR3 amino acids: CVRSLESGGSSIAEAFF. CDR3 sequence (DNA): TGTGTCAGAAGCTTAGAAAGCGGCGGATCAAGCATCGCTGAAGCTTTCTTT.

This chain links TRBV19 with TRBJ1-1, with a possible D match to TRBD1 (6 bases). Deletions cut 7 bases from V and 5 bases from J, with 17 bases between. The CDR3 sequence is 14 residues long. CDR1 and CDR2 (germline): LNHDA, SQIVND (reference sequence). For the CDR3, the DNA is TGTGCCAGTACTAGAGGCAGGGGAGAAACTGAAGCTTTCTTT. Amino acids: CASTRGRGETEAFF.

In DNA form, the CDR3 reads TGTGCCAGCATGACTAGCGGCAATAACAATGAGCAGTTCTTC. Translation gives CASMTSGNNNEQFF. The chain links TRBV6-5 to TRBJ2-1; TRBD2 matches at 9 bases. This CDR3 is 14 amino acids long. Germline CDR1 and CDR2: MNHEY and SVGAGI. J gave up 5 bases and V 7 bases, and 6 bases lay outside the gene matches.

The CDR3 sequence: CASSLGGIYGYTF. The CDR3 DNA reads TGCGCCAGCAGCTTAGGAGGTATCTATGGCTACACCTTC. This sequence joins TRBV5-1 and TRBJ1-2; no clear D. Trimming pared 2 bases from V and 4 bases from J, leaving 9 bases between. Germline CDR1 SGHRS, CDR2 YFSETQ. The CDR3 length is 13 residues.

The chain links TRBV3-1 (or the pseudogene TRBV3-2) to TRBJ2-3; 13 bases agree with TRBD2. Trimming took 6 bases from V and 2 from J; bases not matched to a gene: 11. Germline V gene lookup returns CDR1 LGHDT and CDR2 YNNKEL (reference sequence). The CDR3 is 18 amino acids. DNA for the CDR3: TGTGCCAGCAGTCGCGGACTAGCGGGGGTGGGATTCACAGATACGCAGTATTTT. Amino acid sequence: CASSRGLAGVGFTDTQYF.

The rearrangement joins TRBV18 to TRBJ1-1, with no clear D. The germline V and J ends were trimmed by 5 bases and 1 base, with 11 bases remaining between them. Germline V CDR1 and CDR2: KGHSH, LQKENI. The CDR3 runs 14 residues. The CDR3 region has the DNA TGTGCCAGCTCATCCCAGGCCTCGAACACTGAAGCTTTCTTT. Amino acids: CASSSQASNTEAFF.

V is TRBV6-5 and J is TRBJ1-1; D unresolved. CDR3 length: 13 amino acids. The germline gives CDR1 MNHEY, CDR2 SVGAGI. V was clipped by 4 bases and J by 7 bases, with 13 bases between them. CDR3 amino acids: CASSLENGGEAFF. The CDR3 DNA reads TGTGCCAGCAGTTTGGAAAATGGCGGTGAAGCTTTCTTT.

The gene calls are TRBV11-2 and TRBJ1-5; 8 bases fit TRBD1. The CDR3 is made up of 15 amino acids. Germline V gene sequence: CDR1 SGHAT, CDR2 FQNNGV. V gave up 5 bases and J gave up 3 bases; unmatched junction bases: 6. The CDR3: CASSLGTGANQPQHF. For the CDR3, the DNA is TGTGCCAGCAGCCTAGGGACAGGAGCCAATCAGCCCCAGCATTTT.

The V and J genes are TRBV24-1 and TRBJ2-7; 10 bases agree with TRBD2. Losses at the gene ends were 3 bases for V and 4 bases for J; bases not matched to a gene: 2. Per germline, CDR1 KGHDR and CDR2 SFDVKD. This CDR3 spans 14 amino acids. CDR3 sequence: CATSDASGGYEQYF. For the CDR3, the DNA is TGTGCCACCAGTGATGCTAGCGGGGGTTACGAGCAGTACTTC.

This chain joins TRBV20-1 and TRBJ1-1, with 10 bases identical to TRBD1. The CDR3 extends over 16 amino acids. The V gene end was trimmed by 3 bases and the J gene end by 0 bases; junction bases not matched to a gene: 7. Germline V gene data show CDR1 as DFQATT and CDR2 as SNEGSKA (reference sequence). CDR3 in amino acids: CSASPMTGGMNTEAFF. DNA of the CDR3: TGCAGTGCTAGTCCCATGACAGGGGGCATGAACACTGAAGCTTTCTTT.

This clone has only one observation. V gene TRBV30 combines with J gene TRBJ2-5; 11 nucleotides agree with TRBD2. With 5 bases clipped from V and 5 bases from J, the junction kept 13 bases outside the gene matches. The CDR3 length is 16 residues. CDR1 is GTSNPN and CDR2 is SVGIG in the germline V gene (reference sequence). The CDR3 DNA is TGTGCCTGGTCCCGGGGTAGCGGGGGGGCCGCGGAGACCCAGTACTTC. Protein product: CAWSRGSGGAAETQYF.

The chain is built from TRBV24-1 and TRBJ2-3; 7 nucleotides line up with TRBD2. V gave up 4 bases and J gave up 2 bases; unmatched junction bases: 11. This CDR3 comprises 17 residues. CDR1 and CDR2 (germline): KGHDR, SFDVKD. The CDR3 DNA reads as TGTGCCACCAGTGAACCCCATGGGCGGGGGAACACAGATACGCAGTATTTT. This sequence encodes CATSEPHGRGNTDTQYF.

This clone was detected only a few times. The V gene is TRBV19, the J gene TRBJ2-1; TRBD1 matches 10 bases. The CDR3 runs 14 residues. With V trimmed by 10 bases and J by 9 bases, 12 bases remained unmatched. Germline V lookup: CDR1 LNHDA, CDR2 SQIVND (reference sequence). CDR3 residues: CATQGDRGMFEQFF. CDR3 bases: TGTGCCACCCAAGGGGACAGGGGTATGTTTGAGCAGTTCTTC.

This clone was seen just once. The sample contains more than one DNA sequence encoding this CDR3. The CDR3 reads CASSLGRVGTEAFF. The CDR3 DNA sequence: TGTGCCAGCAGCTTAGGGCGGGTCGGCACTGAAGCTTTCTTT. This chain joins TRBV11-2 and TRBJ1-1; D gene uncertain. Trimming pared 1 base from V and 4 bases from J, leaving 10 bases between. CDR1 is SGHAT, CDR2 FQNNGV, per germline. This CDR3 contains 14 residues.

This clone was picked up many times. Additional DNA sequences in this sample encode the identical CDR3. This chain uses TRBV6-5 with TRBJ2-1, with D possibly TRBD2 on 6 matching bases. Trimming stripped 0 bases from V and 5 bases from J, with 11 bases between. Looked up from germline, CDR1 is MNHEY and CDR2 is SVGAGI. This CDR3 contains 15 residues. This CDR3 reads CASSYSTSGHNEQFF. CDR3 in DNA: TGTGCCAGCAGTTACTCGACTAGTGGCCACAATGAGCAGTTCTTC.

The chain recombines TRBV11-3 with TRBJ2-1, with TRBD1 matching over 7 bases. With V trimmed by 5 bases and J by 7 bases, 11 bases remained unmatched. The germline V gene encodes CDR1 SGHNT and CDR2 YENEEA. CDR3 length equals 15 residues. CDR3 coding DNA: TGTGCCAGCAGCGCAACCGGGACAGATGAGAATGAGCAGTTCTTC. It translates to CASSATGTDENEQFF.

The chain has TRBV18 and TRBJ1-2; D perhaps matches TRBD1 (5 bases). V was trimmed by 4 bases and J by 4 bases, leaving 16 bases between them. The CDR3 is 15 amino acids. Looked up from germline, CDR1 is KGHSH and CDR2 is LQKENI. The CDR3 protein is CASSHKDTGGYGYTF. The CDR3 DNA sequence: TGTGCCAGCTCACACAAGGACACCGGGGGCTATGGCTACACCTTC.

This clone was found once. The CDR3 spells CAISGRQGANTEAFF. The DNA for the CDR3 is TGTGCCATCAGTGGAAGACAGGGGGCTAACACTGAAGCTTTCTTT. This chain joins TRBV10-3 and TRBJ1-1; 10 nucleotides match TRBD1. Germline CDR1 and CDR2: ENHRY and SYGVKD. V trimming: 4 bases; J trimming: 2 bases; junction bases outside the gene matches: 4. The CDR3 totals 15 residues.

The chain links TRBV3-1 (or the pseudogene TRBV3-2) to TRBJ1-2, with TRBD1 identical over 10 bases. Trimming took 0 bases from V and 5 from J; bases not matched to a gene: 3. The CDR3 consists of 15 residues. The germline CDR1 and CDR2 sequences are LGHDT and YNNKEL (reference sequence). The CDR3, as DNA: TGTGCCAGCAGCCAAGATAGGGGACAGGGGTATGGCTACACCTTC. It encodes CASSQDRGQGYGYTF.

This chain's CDR3 is CATSRGQMGRETQYF. CDR3 nucleotide sequence: TGTGCCACCAGCAGAGGACAGATGGGTAGGGAGACCCAGTACTTC. The chain has TRBV15 and TRBJ2-5; D is possibly TRBD1 (5 bases). This CDR3 region has 15 residues. Deletions cut 1 base from V and 5 bases from J, with 14 bases between. The germline V gene encodes CDR1 LNHNV and CDR2 YYDKDF (reference sequence). The full variable domain, rest sourced from reference TRBV15 and TRBJ2-5, is DAMVIQNPRYQVTQFGKPVTLSCSQTLNHNVMYWYQQKSSQAPKLLFHYYDKDFNNEADTPDNFQSRRPNTSFCFLDIRSPGLGDTAMYLCATSRGQMGRETQYFGPGTRLLVL.